The clone carrying this TCR beta chain occurred a few times. Amplified TCR beta CDR3 regions derived from RNA transcripts. Primed by the HTBI set, a first-round RT-PCR was run on the TCR CDR3. One entry per CDR3 protein, called by TCRdb with MiXCR from the multiplex PCR reads. The sample shows 650,000 to 750,000 distinct CDR3 sequences, 12% to 15% of them seen only once. The data are from a study of T cells in Graves' hyperthyroidism and ophthalmopathy. The CDR3 covers 18 residues. Looked up from germline, CDR1 is MNHEY and CDR2 is SMNVEV (reference sequence). Trimming shortened V by 5 bases and J by 2 bases, and 22 bases separated the two germline ends.

The TCR sequence derives from a woman aged 18-29 years with Graves' hyperthyroidism. V and J are TRBV27 and TRBJ1-5, with no clear D. The sample was blood. This CDR3 reads CASSPRRQSLFGNQPQHF. CDR3 sequence (DNA): TGTGCCAGCAGTCCACGGAGGCAGTCCTTGTTTGGCAATCAGCCCCAGCATTTT.